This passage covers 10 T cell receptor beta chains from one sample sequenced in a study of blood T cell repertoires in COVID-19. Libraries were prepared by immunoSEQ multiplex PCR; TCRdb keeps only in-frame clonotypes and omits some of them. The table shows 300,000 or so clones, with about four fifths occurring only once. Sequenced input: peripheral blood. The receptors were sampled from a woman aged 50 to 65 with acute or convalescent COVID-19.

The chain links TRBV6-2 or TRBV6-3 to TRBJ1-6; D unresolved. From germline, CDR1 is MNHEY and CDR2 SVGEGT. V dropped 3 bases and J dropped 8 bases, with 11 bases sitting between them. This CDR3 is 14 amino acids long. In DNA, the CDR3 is TGTGCCAGCAGTTATAGGCGGATGGATTCACCCCTCCACTTT. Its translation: CASSYRRMDSPLHF.

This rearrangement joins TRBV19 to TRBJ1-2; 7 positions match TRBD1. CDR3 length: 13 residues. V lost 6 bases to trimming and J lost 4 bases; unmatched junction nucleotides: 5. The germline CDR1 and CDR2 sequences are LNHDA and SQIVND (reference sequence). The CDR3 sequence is CASRRQGPYGYTF. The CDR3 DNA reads TGTGCCAGTAGGAGACAGGGCCCCTATGGCTACACCTTC. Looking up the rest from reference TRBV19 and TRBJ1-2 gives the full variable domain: DGGITQSPKYLFRKEGQNVTLSCEQNLNHDAMYWYRQDPGQGLRLIYYSQIVNDFQKGDIAEGYSVSREKKESFPLTVTSAQKNPTAFYLCASRRQGPYGYTFGSGTRLTVV.

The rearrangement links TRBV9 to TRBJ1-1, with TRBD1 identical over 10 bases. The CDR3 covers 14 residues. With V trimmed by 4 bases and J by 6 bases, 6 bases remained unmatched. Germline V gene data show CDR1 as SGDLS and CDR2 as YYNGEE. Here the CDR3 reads CASSTGQGTAEAFF. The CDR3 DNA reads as TGTGCCAGCAGCACGGGACAGGGGACAGCTGAAGCTTTCTTT.

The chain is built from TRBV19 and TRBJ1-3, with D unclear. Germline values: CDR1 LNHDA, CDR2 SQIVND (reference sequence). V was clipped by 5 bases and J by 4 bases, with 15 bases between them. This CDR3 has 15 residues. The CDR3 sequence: CASSSREGRGNTIYF. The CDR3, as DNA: TGTGCCAGTAGTTCCCGCGAAGGGAGGGGAAACACCATATATTTT. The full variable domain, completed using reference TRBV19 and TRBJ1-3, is DGGITQSPKYLFRKEGQNVTLSCEQNLNHDAMYWYRQDPGQGLRLIYYSQIVNDFQKGDIAEGYSVSREKKESFPLTVTSAQKNPTAFYLCASSSREGRGNTIYFGEGSWLTVV.

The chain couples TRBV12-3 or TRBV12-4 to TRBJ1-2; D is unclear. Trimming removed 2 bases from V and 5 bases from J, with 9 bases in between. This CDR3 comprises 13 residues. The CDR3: CASSLSRYYGYTF. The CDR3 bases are TGTGCCAGCAGTTTAAGCCGCTATTATGGCTACACCTTC.

The CDR3 sequence is CASSNGLQETQYF. CDR3 DNA: TGTGCCAGTAGTAACGGACTACAAGAGACCCAGTACTTC. The rearrangement joins TRBV19 to TRBJ2-5; maybe TRBD2 (6 bases). The germline CDR1 and CDR2 sequences are LNHDA and SQIVND (reference sequence). The germline V and J ends were trimmed by 4 bases and 2 bases, with 8 bases remaining between them. There are 13 residues in the CDR3. The complete variable domain, with remaining parts taken from reference TRBV19 and TRBJ2-5, reads DGGITQSPKYLFRKEGQNVTLSCEQNLNHDAMYWYRQDPGQGLRLIYYSQIVNDFQKGDIAEGYSVSREKKESFPLTVTSAQKNPTAFYLCASSNGLQETQYFGPGTRLLVL.

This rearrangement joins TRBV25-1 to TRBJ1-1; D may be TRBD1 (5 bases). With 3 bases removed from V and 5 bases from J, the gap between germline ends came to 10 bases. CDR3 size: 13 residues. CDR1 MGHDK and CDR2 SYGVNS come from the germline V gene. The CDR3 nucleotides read TGTGCCAGCAGTGACAGGAGGGGTACTGAAGCTTTCTTT. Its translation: CASSDRRGTEAFF.

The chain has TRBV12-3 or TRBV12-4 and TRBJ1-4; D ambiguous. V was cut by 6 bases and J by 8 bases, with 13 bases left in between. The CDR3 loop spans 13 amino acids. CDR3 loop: CASSPGSEEKLFF. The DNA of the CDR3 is TGTGCCAGCAGCCCGGGATCGGAAGAAAAACTGTTTTTT.

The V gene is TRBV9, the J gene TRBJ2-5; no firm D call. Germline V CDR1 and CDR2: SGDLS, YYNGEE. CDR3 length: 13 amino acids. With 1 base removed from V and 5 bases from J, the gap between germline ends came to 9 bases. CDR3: CASSVQAHETQYF. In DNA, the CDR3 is TGTGCCAGCAGCGTACAGGCCCACGAGACCCAGTACTTC.

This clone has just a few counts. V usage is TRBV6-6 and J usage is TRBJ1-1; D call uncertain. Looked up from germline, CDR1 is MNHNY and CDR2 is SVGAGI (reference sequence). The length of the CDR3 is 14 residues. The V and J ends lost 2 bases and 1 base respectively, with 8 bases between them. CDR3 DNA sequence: TGTGCCAGCAGTTACCTGGGAGCGAACACTGAAGCTTTCTTT. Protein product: CASSYLGANTEAFF.